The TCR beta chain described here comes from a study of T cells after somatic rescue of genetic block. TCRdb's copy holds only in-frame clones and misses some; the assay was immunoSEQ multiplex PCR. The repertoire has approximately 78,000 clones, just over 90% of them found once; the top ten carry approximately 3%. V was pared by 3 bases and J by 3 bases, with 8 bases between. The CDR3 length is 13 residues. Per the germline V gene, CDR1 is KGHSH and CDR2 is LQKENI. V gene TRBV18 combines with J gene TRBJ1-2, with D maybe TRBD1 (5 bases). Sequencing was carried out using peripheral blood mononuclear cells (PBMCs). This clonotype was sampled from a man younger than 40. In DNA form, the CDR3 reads TGTGCCAGCTCACCGGGGACCGACTATGGCTACACCTTC. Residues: CASSPGTDYGYTF.